The entry that follows covers one TCR beta chain sequence. This entry comes from a study of blood T cell repertoires in COVID-19. Profiled with immunoSEQ multiplex PCR; TCRdb holds only in-frame clones, not every one. This sample has under 100,000 clones; about 87% occur once, and the top ten carry approximately 18%. The sequencing sample was made of peripheral blood. This TCR was sampled from a human donor in a cohort sampled during active COVID-19.

The CDR3 DNA reads TGTGCCAGCAGCAAACCGTCGCTCGAGGGTGGGGACACTGAAGCTTTCTTT. Residues: CASSKPSLEGGDTEAFF. The J gene is TRBJ1-1, the V gene TRBV21-1. TRBV21-1 is marked as a pseudogene. The CDR3 length is 17 residues.